The 29 T cell receptor beta chains in this list originate from one sample, sequenced in a study of cytomegalovirus exposure and HLA in healthy donors. Amplification used 60 Vbeta primers and 13 Jbeta primers. Some clones are missing from TCRdb's copy, which holds only in-frame ones; the method was immunoSEQ multiplex PCR. This sample has roughly 130,000 clones; 73% occur once, and the top ten carry 1% to 1.5%. The source material was PBMCs. Every receptor here comes from a woman aged 40-49 years in good health and CMV-seronegative.

The chain couples TRBV28 to TRBJ2-7, with TRBD1 matching 8 bases. Germline V gene lookup returns CDR1 MDHEN and CDR2 SYDVKM. The ends lost 2 bases at V and 6 bases at J; junction bases unmatched: 9. The CDR3 runs to 15 residues. The CDR3 protein is CASSLPLTGAGEQYF. CDR3 in DNA: TGTGCCAGCAGTTTACCCCTGACAGGGGCTGGCGAGCAGTACTTC.

This chain uses TRBV19 with TRBJ1-5, with unresolved D. Per the germline V gene, CDR1 is LNHDA and CDR2 is SQIVND (reference sequence). This CDR3 has 15 amino acids. V gave up 7 bases and J gave up 6 bases, with 19 bases separating them. CDR3 in DNA: TGTGCCAGTACCCCCCCGGGGTACCTCGGTCAGCCCCAGCATTTT. Protein product: CASTPPGYLGQPQHF.

The V gene is TRBV9, the J gene TRBJ2-1; 10 bases agree with TRBD2. J lost 10 bases, V lost 4 bases, and 2 bases had no gene match. This CDR3 comprises 12 residues. Germline assignment: CDR1 SGDLS and CDR2 YYNGEE. The DNA of the CDR3 is TGTGCCAGCAGCCCGGGACTAGCGGAGCAGTTCTTC. Translating gives CASSPGLAEQFF.

This rearrangement joins TRBV9 to TRBJ2-1; weak D call: TRBD2 (6 bases). The CDR3 has 15 residues. Germline V gene sequence: CDR1 SGDLS, CDR2 YYNGEE. Trimming cost V 3 bases and J 6 bases, with 16 bases left between them. CDR3 in DNA: TGTGCCAGCAGCGATTCGTTAGCGGCAGGCAATGAGCAGTTCTTC. This codes for CASSDSLAAGNEQFF.

The CDR3 nucleotides read TGCAGTGCTCAGGGCGAAGAGACCCAGTACTTC. Amino acids: CSAQGEETQYF. This sequence joins TRBV20-1 and TRBJ2-5; TRBD1 might be the D (5 bases). Germline V gene data show CDR1 as DFQATT and CDR2 as SNEGSKA (reference sequence). The V end was cut by 5 bases, the J end by 3 bases, with 7 bases between. The CDR3 has 11 residues.

The chain is built from TRBV4-1 and TRBJ2-1; TRBD2 matches 9 bases. The CDR3 is made up of 16 amino acids. Losses at the gene ends were 1 base for V and 4 bases for J; bases not matched to a gene: 5. Germline-derived CDR1 and CDR2 are MGHRA and YSYEKL. CDR3 DNA: TGCGCCAGCAGCCAAGGCCTAGCGGGGCGGTACAATGAGCAGTTCTTC. Protein: CASSQGLAGRYNEQFF.

V and J are TRBV7-9 and TRBJ2-5; D is perhaps TRBD1 (7 bases). The V gene lost 1 base and the J gene lost 4 bases, with 19 bases spanning the gap. Germline values: CDR1 SEHNR, CDR2 FQNEAQ (reference sequence). The CDR3 contains 17 residues. The CDR3 is CASSLVGSTRGRETQYF. The DNA for the CDR3 is TGTGCCAGCAGCTTAGTAGGGTCGACTAGGGGGCGAGAGACCCAGTACTTC.

V usage is TRBV4-3 and J usage is TRBJ1-2, with D possibly being TRBD1 (6 bases). V was cut by 0 bases and J by 9 bases, with 8 bases left in between. From germline, CDR1 is LGHNA and CDR2 YSLEER. The CDR3 consists of 12 residues. The CDR3 loop is CASSQDRGSYTF. CDR3 DNA sequence: TGCGCCAGCAGCCAAGACAGGGGAAGCTACACCTTC.

The rearrangement links TRBV27 to TRBJ1-6; 9 positions match TRBD1. The germline CDR1 and CDR2 sequences are MNHEY and SMNVEV (reference sequence). V lost 0 bases and J lost 15; bases outside the gene matches: 9. The CDR3 contains 15 residues. CDR3 bases: TGTGCCAGCAGTTTATCGGGGACAGGGACATTCCACCTCCACTTT. Translation gives CASSLSGTGTFHLHF.

The V call is TRBV28, the J call TRBJ1-5; D possibly corresponds to TRBD1 (6 bases). The V gene lost 10 bases and the J gene lost 1 base, with 14 bases spanning the gap. The CDR3 consists of 14 residues. Germline CDR1 reads MDHEN; CDR2 reads SYDVKM. The CDR3 loop is CATRGDTSNQPQHF. For the CDR3, the DNA is TGTGCCACCCGGGGGGACACCAGCAATCAGCCCCAGCATTTT.

CDR3 DNA sequence: TGTGCCAGCTCACCGCGAGACAGGGACTCAGTACCTGGAAACACCATATATTTT. Encoded protein: CASSPRDRDSVPGNTIYF. V and J are TRBV18 and TRBJ1-3, with 7 bases that match TRBD1. Germline V CDR1 and CDR2: KGHSH, LQKENI. This CDR3 contains 18 residues. Germline trimming cut 3 bases from V and 2 bases from J; bases unmatched to any gene: 13.

The chain links TRBV5-8 to TRBJ2-7; D might be TRBD2 (5 bases). The germline V and J ends were trimmed by 5 bases and 1 base, with 7 bases remaining between them. Germline lookup yields CDR1 SGHTS and CDR2 YDEGEE. This CDR3 has 12 amino acids. The CDR3 DNA is TGTGCCAGCAGTCGGGGTTCCTACGAGCAGTACTTC. Protein: CASSRGSYEQYF.

The chain employs TRBV7-9 and TRBJ2-2; D is possibly TRBD2 (6 bases). Trimming took 2 bases from V and 3 from J, leaving 13 bases between them. Germline V CDR1 and CDR2: SEHNR, FQNEAQ (reference sequence). This CDR3 has 16 residues. DNA of the CDR3: TGTGCCAGCAGCTTAAGGTCAGGAGGGGACACCGGGGAGCTGTTTTTT. This codes for CASSLRSGGDTGELFF.

This chain uses TRBV7-3 with TRBJ2-3; 9 positions agree with TRBD2. CDR3 length equals 18 residues. J lost 2 bases, V lost 0 bases, and 9 bases had no gene match. CDR1 SGHTA and CDR2 FQGTGA come from the germline V gene. CDR3 DNA: TGTGCCAGCAGCTTAACACTATCAGCGGGGGGTATCACAGATACGCAGTATTTT. It encodes CASSLTLSAGGITDTQYF.

The CDR3 spells CASSEPIGLAGGTDTQYF. The CDR3, as DNA: TGTGCCAGCAGCGAGCCGATAGGGCTAGCGGGGGGCACAGATACGCAGTATTTT. The V gene is TRBV9, the J gene TRBJ2-3, with 10 bases that match TRBD2. CDR3 length: 18 residues. V was clipped by 3 bases and J by 1 base; unmatched bases: 11. The germline gives CDR1 SGDLS, CDR2 YYNGEE.

The rearrangement uses TRBV5-1 and TRBJ1-1, with 7 bases identical to TRBD1. V shed 4 bases and J 1 base; nucleotides not matched to a gene: 4. Germline CDR1 is SGHRS and CDR2 is YFSETQ. The CDR3 totals 14 residues. The DNA for the CDR3 is TGCGCCAGCAGCCCAGGGGGATCGAACACTGAAGCTTTCTTT. This gives the protein CASSPGGSNTEAFF.

On this clone itself: The same CDR3 can be traced to other DNA sequences in this sample. Written as DNA, the CDR3 is TGCGCCAGCAGTTCTGCGGGGGCAGAGACCCAGTACTTC. This codes for CASSSAGAETQYF. This chain joins TRBV5-1 and TRBJ2-5, with a weak D call TRBD2 (7 bases). Germline values: CDR1 SGHRS, CDR2 YFSETQ. The CDR3 is made up of 13 amino acids. V dropped 5 bases and J dropped 4 bases, with 12 bases sitting between them. Full variable domain (rest looked up from reference TRBV5-1 and TRBJ2-5): KAGVTQTPRYLIKTRGQQVTLSCSPISGHRSVSWYQQTPGQGLQFLFEYFSETQRNKGNFPGRFSGRQFSNSRSEMNVSTLELGDSALYLCASSSAGAETQYFGPGTRLLVL.

This rearrangement joins TRBV5-6 to TRBJ2-1; D is perhaps TRBD1 (5 bases). Germline CDR1 SGHDT, CDR2 YYEEEE. The CDR3 sequence is 15 residues long. Trimming removed 0 bases at V and 8 bases at J, with 15 bases between. CDR3 loop: CASSLGQLRFDEQFF. The CDR3 nucleotides read TGTGCCAGCAGCTTGGGACAGCTGCGGTTCGATGAGCAGTTCTTC. Complete variable domain (other parts from reference TRBV5-6 and TRBJ2-1): DAGVTQSPTHLIKTRGQQVTLRCSPKSGHDTVSWYQQALGQGPQFIFQYYEEEERQRGNFPDRFSGHQFPNYSSELNVNALLLGDSALYLCASSLGQLRFDEQFFGPGTRLTVL.

The rearrangement links TRBV7-8 to TRBJ1-2; TRBD1 might be the D (6 bases). Germline assignment: CDR1 SGHVS and CDR2 FQNEAQ. The CDR3 sequence is 15 residues long. The ends were cut back, 0 bases at V and 5 bases at J, with 13 bases in the middle. CDR3 region: CASSLAYDRTYGYTF. The DNA of the CDR3 is TGTGCCAGCAGCTTAGCTTATGACAGGACGTATGGCTACACCTTC.

V and J are TRBV23-1 and TRBJ2-7, with D possibly TRBD2 on 6 matching bases. TRBV23-1 is assigned to the ORF class and has an uncertain function. V was cut by 4 bases and J by 2 bases, with 18 bases left in between. This CDR3 contains 16 residues. The CDR3 reads CASSLTGTEGTYEQYV. CDR3 bases: TGCGCCAGCAGTCTCACCGGGACGGAGGGAACCTACGAGCAGTACGTC.

The chain uses TRBV2 and TRBJ1-2; no reliable D call. The CDR3 covers 12 residues. The germline CDR1 and CDR2 sequences are SNHLY and FYNNEI. V lost 6 bases and J 5 bases, leaving 10 bases between the germline ends. CDR3 residues: CASRGDTYGYTF. For the CDR3, the DNA is TGTGCCAGCAGGGGAGATACTTATGGCTACACCTTC. Looking up the rest from reference TRBV2 and TRBJ1-2 gives the full variable domain: EPEVTQTPSHQVTQMGQEVILRCVPISNHLYFYWYRQILGQKVEFLVSFYNNEISEKSEIFDDQFSVERPDGSNFTLKIRSTKLEDSAMYFCASRGDTYGYTFGSGTRLTVV.

The genes are TRBV2 and TRBJ1-4; D might be TRBD1 (6 bases). This CDR3 spans 15 amino acids. CDR1 is SNHLY and CDR2 is FYNNEI in the germline V gene. Trimming pared 1 base from V and 8 bases from J, leaving 14 bases between. The CDR3 DNA reads as TGTGCCAGCAGTGAAGGGACAGCCCTTAGGGAAAAACTGTTTTTT. Translated, it gives CASSEGTALREKLFF.

The chain is built from TRBV19 and TRBJ2-1; 8 bases align to TRBD1. Per germline, CDR1 LNHDA and CDR2 SQIVND (reference sequence). CDR3 size: 16 residues. J lost 4 bases, V lost 3 bases, and 8 bases had no gene match. The CDR3 region is CASSIRRGQGYNEQFF. CDR3 coding DNA: TGTGCCAGTAGTATCAGAAGAGGACAGGGATACAATGAGCAGTTCTTC.

This clone appeared a few times. The rearrangement uses TRBV6-6 and TRBJ1-1; no reliable D call. The CDR3 sequence is 13 residues long. The V end was cut by 7 bases, the J end by 4 bases, with 13 bases between. Germline CDR1 is MNHNY and CDR2 is SVGAGI (reference sequence). This CDR3 is CASTLAGGTEAFF. CDR3 DNA: TGTGCCAGCACCCTCGCCGGTGGCACTGAAGCTTTCTTT.

The chain uses TRBV2 and TRBJ2-2; 7 bases map to TRBD1. The CDR3 loop spans 16 amino acids. V lost 6 bases to trimming and J lost 0 bases; unmatched junction nucleotides: 7. Per the germline V gene, CDR1 is SNHLY and CDR2 is FYNNEI. CDR3 in amino acids: CASRDLGTANTGELFF. The CDR3 DNA follows: TGTGCCAGCAGAGATCTCGGGACAGCGAACACCGGGGAGCTGTTTTTT. Complete variable domain (other parts from reference TRBV2 and TRBJ2-2): EPEVTQTPSHQVTQMGQEVILRCVPISNHLYFYWYRQILGQKVEFLVSFYNNEISEKSEIFDDQFSVERPDGSNFTLKIRSTKLEDSAMYFCASRDLGTANTGELFFGEGSRLTVL.

This clone appeared a single time. This sequence joins TRBV28 and TRBJ2-2; D possibly corresponds to TRBD1 (5 bases). V dropped 8 bases and J dropped 7 bases, with 11 bases sitting between them. Per germline, CDR1 MDHEN and CDR2 SYDVKM. This CDR3 comprises 12 residues. The CDR3 reads CASQGIGGELFF. The CDR3 nucleotides read TGTGCCAGCCAGGGTATAGGCGGGGAGCTGTTTTTT.

The rearrangement uses TRBV5-1 and TRBJ1-3, with D tentatively TRBD1 (6 bases). This CDR3 spans 16 amino acids. V was trimmed by 0 bases and J by 4 bases, leaving 14 bases between them. Germline assignment: CDR1 SGHRS and CDR2 YFSETQ. CDR3 residues: CASSLGTGSPGNTIYF. The CDR3 DNA is TGCGCCAGCAGCTTGGGTACAGGGTCTCCCGGAAACACCATATATTTT.

This clone was recorded a few times. The gene calls are TRBV9 and TRBJ1-1; 8 nucleotides agree with TRBD1. Trimming at V came to 6 bases and at J to 1 base, leaving 5 bases not matched to a gene. The CDR3 spans 14 residues. Germline lookup yields CDR1 SGDLS and CDR2 YYNGEE. CDR3 DNA sequence: TGTGCCAGCACCAGGGGGACAGGGAACACTGAAGCTTTCTTT. Protein product: CASTRGTGNTEAFF.

This chain links TRBV12-2 with TRBJ2-1; the table gives TRBD1 as D, unverified against the DNA. TRBV12-2 is noted as a pseudogene. This CDR3 has 16 residues. The DNA for the CDR3 is TGTGCAAGTCGCCTCAGGACAGGGGGGGGATACAATGAGCAGTTCTTC. This sequence encodes CASRLRTGGGYNEQFF.